This TCR beta chain was sequenced during a study of T cell changes during pregnancy in multiple sclerosis. Trimming cost V 5 bases and J 2 bases; bases outside gene matches: 10. The CDR3 covers 17 residues. CDR1 and CDR2 from the germline V gene are SGHVS and FQNEAQ. Profiled with immunoSEQ multiplex PCR; TCRdb holds only in-frame clones, not every one. The sample has about 52,000 clones, 85% to 95% seen once. This TCR derives from a female donor with multiple sclerosis, enrolled in a pregnancy study. The specimen comprised CD4+ T cells from peripheral blood mononuclear cells, sampled in the third trimester of pregnancy. The chain couples TRBV7-8 to TRBJ2-7; 12 bases line up with TRBD2. This CDR3 is CASSVRSGLAGAYEQYF. DNA for the CDR3: TGTGCCAGCAGCGTACGATCGGGACTAGCGGGCGCCTACGAGCAGTACTTC. The full variable domain, with the rest looked up from reference TRBV7-8 and TRBJ2-7, is GAGVSQSPRYKVAKRGQDVALRCDPISGHVSLFWYQQALGQGPEFLTYFQNEAQLDKSGLPSDRFFAERPEGSVSTLKIQRTQQEDSAVYLCASSVRSGLAGAYEQYFGPGTRLTVT.